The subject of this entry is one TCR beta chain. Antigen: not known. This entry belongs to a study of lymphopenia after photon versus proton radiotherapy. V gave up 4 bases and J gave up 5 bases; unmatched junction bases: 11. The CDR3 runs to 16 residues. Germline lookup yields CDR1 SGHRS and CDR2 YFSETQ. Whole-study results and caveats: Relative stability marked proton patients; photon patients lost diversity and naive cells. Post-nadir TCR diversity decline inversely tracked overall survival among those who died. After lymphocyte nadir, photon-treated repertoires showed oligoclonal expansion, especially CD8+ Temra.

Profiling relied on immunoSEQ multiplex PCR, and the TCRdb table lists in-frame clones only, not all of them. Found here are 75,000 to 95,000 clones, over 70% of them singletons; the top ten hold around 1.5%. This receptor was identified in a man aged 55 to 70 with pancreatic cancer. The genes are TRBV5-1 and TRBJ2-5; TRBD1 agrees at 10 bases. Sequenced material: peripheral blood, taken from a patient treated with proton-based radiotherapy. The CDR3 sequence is CASSLGTGDSGETQYF. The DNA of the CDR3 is TGCGCCAGCAGCCTGGGGACAGGGGATTCGGGGGAGACCCAGTACTTC.